This T cell receptor (beta chain) was sequenced in a study of T cells in tuberculosis. Cells were sorted from thawed PBMC rested overnight and stained with GMM-loaded CD1B tetramer, viability dye and anti-CD3. The lipid loaded on the CD1B tetramers was C32 glucose monomycolate from Rhodococcus equi. Tetramer-sorted PBMC had been CD14 monocyte-depleted before freezing. Assay used: immunoSEQ multiplex PCR; TCRdb lists only in-frame clones, some missing. The profile shows about 59,000 clones, under 90% of them singletons. Germline CDR1 reads SEHNR; CDR2 reads FQNEAQ (reference sequence). The CDR3 is made up of 14 amino acids. V was shortened by 7 bases and J by 5 bases, with 17 bases between the two germline ends.

The chain links TRBV7-9 to TRBJ2-5; D may be TRBD2 (6 bases). The material sequenced was CD1b-GMM tetramer-negative cells sorted from PBMCs. The receptor comes from an adult woman with latent tuberculosis. CDR3 sequence: CASTPGLGRETQYF. The DNA for the CDR3 is TGTGCCAGCACTCCAGGTCTAGGGAGGGAGACCCAGTACTTC.